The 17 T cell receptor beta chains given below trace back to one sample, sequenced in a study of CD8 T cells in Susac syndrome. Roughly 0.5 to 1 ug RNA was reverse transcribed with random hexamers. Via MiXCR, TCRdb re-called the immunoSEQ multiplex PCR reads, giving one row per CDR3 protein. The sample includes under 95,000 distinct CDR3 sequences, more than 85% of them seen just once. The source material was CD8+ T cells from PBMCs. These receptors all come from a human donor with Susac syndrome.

CDR3 sequence reads: CASSPPQDTQYF. The CDR3 DNA follows: TGTGCCAGCAGCCCGCCTCAGGATACGCAGTATTTT. V usage is TRBV7-8 and J usage is TRBJ2-3, with unresolved D. Germline CDR1 is SGHVS and CDR2 is FQNEAQ. Trimming shortened V by 5 bases and J by 6 bases, and 9 bases separated the two germline ends. The CDR3 covers 12 residues.

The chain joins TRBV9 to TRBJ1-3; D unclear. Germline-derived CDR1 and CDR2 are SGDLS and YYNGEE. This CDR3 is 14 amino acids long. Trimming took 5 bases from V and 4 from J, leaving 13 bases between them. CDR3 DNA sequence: TGTGCCAGCAGTTTCGGGGATTCAGGAAACACCATATATTTT. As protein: CASSFGDSGNTIYF.

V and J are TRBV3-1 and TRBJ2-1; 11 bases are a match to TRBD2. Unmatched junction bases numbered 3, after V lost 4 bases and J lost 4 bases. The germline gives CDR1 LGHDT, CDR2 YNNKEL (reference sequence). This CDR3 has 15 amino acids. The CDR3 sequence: CASSPTSGKYNEQFF. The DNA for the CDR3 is TGTGCCAGCAGCCCGACTAGCGGGAAGTACAATGAGCAGTTCTTC.

The chain's CDR3 is CASSATGTGYEQYF. The CDR3 bases are TGTGCCAGCAGCGCGACCGGGACAGGCTACGAGCAGTACTTC. The J gene is TRBJ2-7, the V gene TRBV9; 8 nucleotides agree with TRBD1. V lost 3 bases to trimming and J lost 3 bases; unmatched junction nucleotides: 5. The V gene's germline CDR1 is SGDLS and CDR2 YYNGEE. This CDR3 comprises 14 residues.

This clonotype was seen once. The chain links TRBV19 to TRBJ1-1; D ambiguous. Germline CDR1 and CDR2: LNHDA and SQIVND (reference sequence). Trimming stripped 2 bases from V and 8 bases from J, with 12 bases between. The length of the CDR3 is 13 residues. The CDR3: CASSISTGKEAFF. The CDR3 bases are TGTGCCAGTAGTATATCAACGGGGAAGGAAGCTTTCTTT.

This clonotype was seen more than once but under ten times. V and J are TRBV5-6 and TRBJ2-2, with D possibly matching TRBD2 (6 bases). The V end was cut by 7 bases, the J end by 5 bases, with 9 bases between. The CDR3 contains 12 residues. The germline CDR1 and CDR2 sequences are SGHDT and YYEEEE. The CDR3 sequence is CASSRGTGELFF. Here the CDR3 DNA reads TGTGCCAGCTCCCGGGGGACCGGGGAGCTGTTTTTT.

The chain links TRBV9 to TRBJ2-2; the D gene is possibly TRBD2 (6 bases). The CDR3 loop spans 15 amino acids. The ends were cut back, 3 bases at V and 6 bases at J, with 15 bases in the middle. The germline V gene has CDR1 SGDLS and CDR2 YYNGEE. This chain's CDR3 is CASSAGLPLSGELFF. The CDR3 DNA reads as TGTGCCAGCAGCGCAGGACTACCACTCTCCGGGGAGCTGTTTTTT.

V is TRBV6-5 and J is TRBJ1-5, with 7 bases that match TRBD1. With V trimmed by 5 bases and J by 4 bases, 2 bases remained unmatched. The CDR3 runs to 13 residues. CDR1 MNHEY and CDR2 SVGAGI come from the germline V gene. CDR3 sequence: CASSPGGNQPQHF. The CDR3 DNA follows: TGTGCCAGCAGTCCAGGGGGTAATCAGCCCCAGCATTTT.

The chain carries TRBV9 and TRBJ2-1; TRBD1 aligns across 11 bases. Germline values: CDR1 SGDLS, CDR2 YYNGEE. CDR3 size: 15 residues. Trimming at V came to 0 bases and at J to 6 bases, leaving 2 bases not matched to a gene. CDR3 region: CASSVEGTGGNEQFF. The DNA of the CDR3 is TGTGCCAGCAGCGTAGAGGGGACAGGGGGCAATGAGCAGTTCTTC. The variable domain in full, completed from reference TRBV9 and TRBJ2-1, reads DSGVTQTPKHLITATGQRVTLRCSPRSGDLSVYWYQQSLDQGLQFLIQYYNGEERAKGNILERFSAQQFPDLHSELNLSSLELGDSALYFCASSVEGTGGNEQFFGPGTRLTVL.

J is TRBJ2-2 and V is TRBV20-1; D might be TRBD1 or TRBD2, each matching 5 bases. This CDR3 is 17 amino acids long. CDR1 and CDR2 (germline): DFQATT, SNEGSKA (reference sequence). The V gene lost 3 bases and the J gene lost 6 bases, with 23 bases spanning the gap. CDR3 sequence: CSARGTAPGRSPGELFF. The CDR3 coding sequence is TGCAGTGCTAGGGGGACGGCCCCAGGGAGATCACCCGGGGAGCTGTTTTTT.

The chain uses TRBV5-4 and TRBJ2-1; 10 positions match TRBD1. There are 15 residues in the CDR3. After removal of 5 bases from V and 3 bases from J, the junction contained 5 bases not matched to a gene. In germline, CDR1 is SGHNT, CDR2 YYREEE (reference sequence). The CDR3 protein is CASSIGTGDYNEQFF. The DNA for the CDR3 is TGTGCCAGCAGTATCGGGACAGGGGACTACAATGAGCAGTTCTTC.

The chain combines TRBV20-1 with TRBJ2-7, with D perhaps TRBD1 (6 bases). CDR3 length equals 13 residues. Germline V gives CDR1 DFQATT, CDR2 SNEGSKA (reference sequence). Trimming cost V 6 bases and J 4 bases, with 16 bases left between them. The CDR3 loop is CSANNGQTYEQYF. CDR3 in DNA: TGCAGTGCCAATAATGGACAGACTTACGAGCAGTACTTC.

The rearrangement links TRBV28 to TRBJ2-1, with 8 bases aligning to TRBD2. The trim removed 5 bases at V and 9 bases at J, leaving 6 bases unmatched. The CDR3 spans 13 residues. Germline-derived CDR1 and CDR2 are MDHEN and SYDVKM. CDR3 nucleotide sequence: TGTGCCAGCAGTCTCAGCGGGAGAACTGAGCAGTTCTTC. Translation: CASSLSGRTEQFF. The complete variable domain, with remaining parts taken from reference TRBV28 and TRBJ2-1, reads DVKVTQSSRYLVKRTGEKVFLECVQDMDHENMFWYRQDPGLGLRLIYFSYDVKMKEKGDIPEGYSVSREKKERFSLILESASTNQTSMYLCASSLSGRTEQFFGPGTRLTVL.

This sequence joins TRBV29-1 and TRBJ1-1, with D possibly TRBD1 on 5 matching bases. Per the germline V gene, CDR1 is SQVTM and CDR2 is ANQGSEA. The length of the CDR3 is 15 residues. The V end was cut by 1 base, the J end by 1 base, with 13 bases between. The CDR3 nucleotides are TGCAGCGTTGAAGGGTCGACAGAGCAGAACACTGAAGCTTTCTTT. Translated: CSVEGSTEQNTEAFF. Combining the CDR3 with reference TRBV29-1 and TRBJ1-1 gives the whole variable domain SAVISQKPSRDICQRGTSLTIQCQVDSQVTMMFWYRQQPGQSLTLIATANQGSEATYESGFVIDKFPISRPNLTFSTLTVSNMSPEDSSIYLCSVEGSTEQNTEAFFGQGTRLTVV.

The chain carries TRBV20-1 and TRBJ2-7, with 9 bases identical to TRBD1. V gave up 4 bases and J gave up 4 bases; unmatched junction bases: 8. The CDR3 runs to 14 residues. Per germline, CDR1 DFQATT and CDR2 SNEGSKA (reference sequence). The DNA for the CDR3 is TGCAGTGCTACGTGGGGACAGGGCAGGTACGAGCAGTACTTC. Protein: CSATWGQGRYEQYF.

The CDR3 reads CASSAGTASAEAFF. CDR3 coding DNA: TGTGCCAGCAGCGCCGGGACAGCGAGTGCTGAAGCTTTCTTT. This chain connects TRBV11-2 to TRBJ1-1, with 7 bases that match TRBD1. Trimming took 5 bases from V and 6 from J; bases not matched to a gene: 9. Germline V gene lookup returns CDR1 SGHAT and CDR2 FQNNGV. This CDR3 contains 14 residues.

CDR3 sequence: CASSLGTGRFGYTF. The CDR3 DNA reads as TGTGCCAGCAGCTTAGGGACAGGTCGCTTTGGCTACACCTTC. The J gene is TRBJ1-2, the V gene TRBV11-2; 7 nucleotides match TRBD1. This CDR3 spans 14 amino acids. Germline CDR1 SGHAT, CDR2 FQNNGV. The V segment lost 1 base and the J segment 7 bases; nucleotides outside the gene matches: 6. The variable domain in full, completed from reference TRBV11-2 and TRBJ1-2, reads EAGVAQSPRYKIIEKRQSVAFWCNPISGHATLYWYQQILGQGPKLLIQFQNNGVVDDSQLPKDRFSAERLKGVDSTLKIQPAKLEDSAVYLCASSLGTGRFGYTFGSGTRLTVV.